These 24 T cell receptor beta chains came from one sample sequenced in a study of CD8 T cells in Susac syndrome (dated by TCRdb to between 2018 and 2021). The library was built by means of the immunoSEQ multiplex PCR assay. RNA was extracted using the RNeasy kit, and about 0.45 to 1 ug of the RNA was reverse transcribed with random hexamers. TCRdb passed the public sequencing reads through fastp at Q25 and MiXCR, retaining productive beta sequences. Rows matching on CDR3 protein sequence are summarized as one entry with the most common DNA and genes. The sample yields a few hundred thousand distinct CDR3 sequences; approximately 81% were counted once. The ten largest account for around 0.12% of the sample. Sequenced input: CD8+ T cells from PBMCs. The receptors originated from a human donor with multiple sclerosis.

CDR3 sequence reads: CASSLIKWVGRDYGYTF. In nucleotides, the CDR3 is TGTGCCAGCAGCTTAATTAAGTGGGTCGGCCGGGACTATGGCTACACCTTC. V is TRBV7-9 and J is TRBJ1-2, with D hard to call. CDR1 is SEHNR and CDR2 is FQNEAQ in the germline V gene (reference sequence). V dropped 2 bases and J dropped 3 bases, with 19 bases sitting between them. The CDR3 contains 17 residues.

The genes are TRBV4-1 and TRBJ2-7; D possibly corresponds to TRBD1 (5 bases). CDR3 length equals 17 residues. With 3 bases removed from V and 6 bases from J, the gap between germline ends came to 24 bases. Germline CDR1 is MGHRA and CDR2 is YSYEKL. The CDR3 region is CASSQATGELGVGEQYF. The CDR3 DNA reads as TGCGCCAGCAGCCAGGCCACAGGTGAGCTTGGGGTCGGCGAGCAGTACTTC.

This chain joins TRBV11-2 and TRBJ2-7; D is undetermined. The CDR3 has 15 amino acids. CDR1 and CDR2 from the germline V gene are SGHAT and FQNNGV. V was pared by 4 bases and J by 0 bases, with 13 bases between. The CDR3 protein is CASSSPQSFSYEQYF. CDR3 DNA: TGTGCCAGCAGCTCCCCCCAAAGTTTCTCCTACGAGCAGTACTTC.

This clonotype has only one observation. This chain connects TRBV2 to TRBJ2-1; possibly TRBD2 for D (5 bases). CDR3 length: 17 amino acids. Between the trimmed V and J ends, which lost 2 bases and 7 bases, there was a span of 21 bases. The V gene's germline CDR1 is SNHLY and CDR2 FYNNEI. CDR3 region: CASSENPTSLSENEQFF. The DNA for the CDR3 is TGTGCCAGCAGTGAAAATCCCACTAGTCTAAGTGAAAATGAGCAGTTCTTC.

The J gene is TRBJ1-1, the V gene TRBV2; 8 bases are shared with TRBD1. The V and J ends lost 6 bases and 3 bases, in that order; junction bases with no gene match: 12. Germline V gene data show CDR1 as SNHLY and CDR2 as FYNNEI. The CDR3 has 16 residues. Here the CDR3 reads CASRGPGQDLYTEAFF. The CDR3 nucleotides are TGTGCCAGCAGAGGACCGGGACAGGACCTATACACTGAAGCTTTCTTT.

J is TRBJ1-1 and V is TRBV5-1, with D unresolved. V shed 6 bases and J shed 4 bases, with 10 bases lying between them. This CDR3 has 12 residues. CDR1 is SGHRS, CDR2 YFSETQ, per germline. The CDR3 DNA sequence: TGCGCCAGCAACACGGTCGGCACTGAAGCTTTCTTT. As protein: CASNTVGTEAFF. Using reference TRBV5-1 and TRBJ1-1 for the parts outside the CDR3, the full variable domain is KAGVTQTPRYLIKTRGQQVTLSCSPISGHRSVSWYQQTPGQGLQFLFEYFSETQRNKGNFPGRFSGRQFSNSRSEMNVSTLELGDSALYLCASNTVGTEAFFGQGTRLTVV.

This clonotype was recorded once. The chain joins TRBV9 to TRBJ2-7; D might be TRBD1 or TRBD2, each matching 5 bases. CDR1 and CDR2 from the germline V gene are SGDLS and YYNGEE. The length of the CDR3 is 15 residues. Between the trimmed V and J ends, which lost 4 bases and 2 bases, there was a span of 16 bases. The CDR3 DNA sequence: TGTGCCAGCAGCCCGTACGGGCAGGGACCCTACGAGCAGTACTTC. Its translation: CASSPYGQGPYEQYF.

This chain joins TRBV11-2 and TRBJ2-1; 8 bases match TRBD1. The CDR3 covers 12 residues. Germline assignment: CDR1 SGHAT and CDR2 FQNNGV. V lost 8 bases and J lost 6; bases outside the gene matches: 3. The CDR3 here is CASRQGLNEQFF. In nucleotides, the CDR3 is TGTGCCAGCCGACAGGGGCTCAATGAGCAGTTCTTC.

The genes are TRBV9 and TRBJ2-1, with no clear D. Germline-derived CDR1 and CDR2 are SGDLS and YYNGEE. CDR3 length: 16 amino acids. The V end was cut by 0 bases, the J end by 0 bases, with 10 bases between. The CDR3 nucleotides are TGTGCCAGCAGCGTAGCAGATCGTGGCTCCTACAATGAGCAGTTCTTC. This sequence encodes CASSVADRGSYNEQFF.

The V call is TRBV21-1, the J call TRBJ2-1; the table's D gene call, TRBD2, was not cross checked with the DNA. TRBV21-1 represents a pseudogene. The CDR3 is 16 amino acids. CDR3 in amino acids: CASLNSGSRPYNEQFF. In nucleotides, the CDR3 is TGTGCCAGCTTGAATAGCGGGAGTCGCCCCTACAATGAGCAGTTCTTC.

This clonotype was detected once. The rearrangement joins TRBV6-2 or TRBV6-3 to TRBJ1-1; D not resolved. Germline values: CDR1 MNHEY, CDR2 SVGEGT. V was trimmed by 0 bases and J by 5 bases, leaving 16 bases between them. This CDR3 spans 16 amino acids. CDR3 sequence (DNA): TGTGCCAGCAGTTACTCGAGTTTGAGGGCGCTGACTGAAGCTTTCTTT. Residues: CASSYSSLRALTEAFF.

This clonotype has more than one count but fewer than ten. This chain connects TRBV7-2 to TRBJ2-3; TRBD1 agrees at 9 bases. CDR1 and CDR2 from the germline V gene are SGHTA and FQGNSA. The J segment lost 3 bases and the V segment lost 5 bases, leaving 9 bases of the junction unmatched. This CDR3 contains 16 residues. The CDR3 spells CASSTTGGWRTDTQYF. The CDR3, as DNA: TGTGCCAGCAGCACTACAGGGGGCTGGCGGACAGATACGCAGTATTTT.

The table lists this clonotype with a count of one. The J gene is TRBJ1-1, the V gene TRBV3-1; D possibly corresponds to TRBD1 (5 bases). CDR3 size: 12 residues. Trimming took 4 bases from V and 10 from J, leaving 13 bases between them. Germline V gene data show CDR1 as LGHDT and CDR2 as YNNKEL (reference sequence). The CDR3 nucleotides read TGTGCCAGCAGCCTCGAAGGGGAGGGAGCTTTCTTT. Protein sequence: CASSLEGEGAFF.

About this clonotype: The germline gene is not matched at one end of the junction; a read error may be the cause. The rearrangement joins TRBV29-1 to TRBJ2-1; TRBD2 agrees at 10 bases. The CDR3 length is 14 residues. Germline V gene lookup returns CDR1 SQVTM and CDR2 ANQGSEA. Here the CDR3 DNA reads TGCAGCGTTAACGGAGCGGGAGGGTGGGATGAGCGGTTCTTC. This translates into CSVNGAGGWDERFF.

This clonotype was recorded a few times. V gene TRBV27 combines with J gene TRBJ2-7; D is unclear. CDR1 is MNHEY, CDR2 SMNVEV, per germline (reference sequence). The CDR3 loop spans 14 amino acids. V was shortened by 4 bases and J by 2 bases, with 12 bases between the two germline ends. As DNA, the CDR3 is TGTGCCAGCAGTTATGGACGTATAGCCTACGAGCAGTACTTC. Encoded protein: CASSYGRIAYEQYF.

The chain uses TRBV27 and TRBJ2-5, with D tentatively TRBD1 (7 bases). The V and J ends lost 2 bases and 5 bases respectively, with 15 bases between them. CDR1 is MNHEY, CDR2 SMNVEV, per germline (reference sequence). This CDR3 is built from 15 residues. CDR3 loop: CASSLVWAGGETQYF. As DNA, the CDR3 is TGTGCCAGCAGTTTAGTTTGGGCAGGGGGGGAGACCCAGTACTTC.

The chain carries TRBV7-3 and TRBJ2-2; TRBD1 matches 10 bases. Trimming took 2 bases from V and 6 from J; bases not matched to a gene: 3. Germline V CDR1 and CDR2: SGHTA, FQGTGA. This CDR3 comprises 15 residues. The CDR3 region is CASSLSGTGAGELFF. For the CDR3, the DNA is TGTGCCAGCAGCTTATCCGGGACAGGGGCCGGGGAGCTGTTTTTT.

This chain connects TRBV2 to TRBJ2-4; D remains ambiguous. Germline CDR1 SNHLY, CDR2 FYNNEI. The CDR3 sequence is 12 residues long. The V gene lost 4 bases and the J gene lost 7 bases, with 8 bases spanning the gap. As DNA, the CDR3 is TGTGCCAGCAGTGCCCTGTTGAACATTCAGTACTTC. This sequence encodes CASSALLNIQYF.

The chain uses TRBV27 and TRBJ2-1; no clear D. Germline V lookup: CDR1 MNHEY, CDR2 SMNVEV (reference sequence). CDR3 length: 14 residues. V gave up 7 bases and J gave up 1 base, with 11 bases separating them. As DNA, the CDR3 is TGTGCCAGCACCACTCAAGGGTCCTACAATGAGCAGTTCTTC. Translation: CASTTQGSYNEQFF.

This CDR3 is CASSLSAGTGIYEQYF. Written as DNA, the CDR3 is TGTGCCAGCAGTTTAAGTGCAGGGACAGGGATCTACGAGCAGTACTTC. The rearrangement links TRBV27 to TRBJ2-7; TRBD1 matches 9 bases. V shed 2 bases and J 3 bases; nucleotides not matched to a gene: 8. The germline V gene has CDR1 MNHEY and CDR2 SMNVEV (reference sequence). The CDR3 consists of 16 residues.

This clonotype was seen just once. The V gene is TRBV9, the J gene TRBJ2-2; D is undetermined. CDR1 is SGDLS, CDR2 YYNGEE, per germline. The CDR3 loop spans 13 amino acids. Trimming cost V 0 bases and J 4 bases, with 4 bases left between them. CDR3: CASSVGLTGELFF. The CDR3 DNA follows: TGTGCCAGCAGCGTAGGGCTCACCGGGGAGCTGTTTTTT.

This clonotype occurred once. The rearrangement joins TRBV28 to TRBJ2-7, with D perhaps TRBD1 or TRBD2 (5 bases each). V gave up 2 bases and J gave up 4 bases, with 15 bases separating them. Germline V CDR1 and CDR2: MDHEN, SYDVKM. The CDR3 totals 15 residues. In DNA form, the CDR3 reads TGTGCCAGCAGTTTACCTTCTCGGGACGGGTACGAGCAGTACTTC. As protein: CASSLPSRDGYEQYF.

This sequence joins TRBV19 and TRBJ1-5; D is perhaps TRBD1 (6 bases). V shed 8 bases and J shed 5 bases, with 16 bases lying between them. The germline V gene encodes CDR1 LNHDA and CDR2 SQIVND (reference sequence). The CDR3 totals 14 residues. The CDR3 DNA follows: TGTGCCAGTGGGATCCGGGACAACCATCAGCCCCAGCATTTT. It translates to CASGIRDNHQPQHF.

This clonotype was found once. The V call is TRBV20-1, the J call TRBJ1-4, with unresolved D. This CDR3 has 11 residues. V was pared by 1 base and J by 8 bases, with 5 bases between. The germline gives CDR1 DFQATT, CDR2 SNEGSKA (reference sequence). The CDR3 loop is CSARGREKLFF. The CDR3 nucleotides are TGCAGTGCTAGAGGTCGGGAAAAACTGTTTTTT.